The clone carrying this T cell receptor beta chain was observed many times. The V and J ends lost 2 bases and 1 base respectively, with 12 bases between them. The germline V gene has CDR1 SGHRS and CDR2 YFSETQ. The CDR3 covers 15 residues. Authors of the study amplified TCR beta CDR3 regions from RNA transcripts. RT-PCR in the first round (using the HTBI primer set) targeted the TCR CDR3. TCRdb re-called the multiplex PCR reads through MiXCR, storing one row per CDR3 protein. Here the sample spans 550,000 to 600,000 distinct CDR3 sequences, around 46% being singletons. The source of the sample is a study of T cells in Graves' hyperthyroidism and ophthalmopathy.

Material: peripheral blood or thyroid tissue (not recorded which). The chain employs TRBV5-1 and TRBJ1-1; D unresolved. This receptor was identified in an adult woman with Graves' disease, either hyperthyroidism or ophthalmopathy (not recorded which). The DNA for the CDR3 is TGCGCCAGCAGCTTCACAACACCGGGGAACACTGAAGCTTTCTTT. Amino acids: CASSFTTPGNTEAFF.